The present TCR beta chain was sequenced within a study of shared clonotypes between healthy human individuals. Findings and limits, study-wide: The four-donor shared clonotypes exceeded non-shared clonotypes in generation probability, with non-shared ones scoring lower. Estimated richness values were generally larger in naive subsets than in memory subsets.

This clone was observed once. Its target is unknown. V gave up 5 bases and J gave up 2 bases, with 3 bases separating them. The CDR3 loop spans 11 amino acids. Germline lookup yields CDR1 MDHEN and CDR2 SYDVKM. Positive CCR7 selection of CD45RO-negative cells yielded the naive CD8 cells, and terminally differentiated effector memory CD45RA+ cells were excluded. Every donor was a Caucasian adult from Nashville, Tennessee. Methods used by the authors: With immunoSEQ giving junction-only sequences and no quality scores, filtering differed. Assay used: immunoSEQ multiplex PCR; TCRdb lists only in-frame clones, some missing. V and J calls and clone size are those listed in that table; D and trimming were worked out from the DNA. The table includes about 820,000 clones, 85% to 95% detected once.

The source is a young man in good health. The chain is built from TRBV28 and TRBJ1-2; D is unresolved. Sequencing was performed on naive CD8+ T cells sorted from blood. This CDR3 reads CASSVNYGYTF. The CDR3 nucleotides are TGTGCCAGCAGTGTCAACTATGGCTACACCTTC.